The rows below give T cell receptor beta chains drawn from one sample of a study of blood T cell repertoires in COVID-19. Sequencing was performed with immunoSEQ multiplex PCR; in TCRdb, only in-frame clones are kept and a portion is missing. Of about 60,000 clones listed, 60% to 80% are singletons. Sequencing input: peripheral blood. The receptors originated from a man at least 80 years old with acute or convalescent COVID-19. CDR3s include the opening cysteine and the closing phenylalanine or tryptophan. A D gene is named only where the DNA matches it firmly. Expanded clones are given a class, and other clones once, few, many or no size at all.

>TRBJ2-1|TRBV14|TRBD2|.
CASSPPTSGDYNEQFF
TGTGCCAGCAGCCCCCCGACTAGCGGGGATTACAATGAGCAGTTCTTC
>TRBJ2-5|TRBV7-9|TRBD2|.
CASRGLAGVETQYF
TGTGCCAGCAGAGGACTAGCGGGTGTAGAGACCCAGTACTTC
>TRBJ2-7|TRBV5-4|.|.
CASSLGQGFEQYF
TGTGCCAGCAGCTTGGGGCAGGGTTTCGAGCAGTACTTC
>TRBJ2-5|TRBV29-1|.|.
CSVVAERRETQYF
TGCAGCGTGGTAGCGGAGCGGCGAGAGACCCAGTACTTC
>TRBJ2-1|TRBV19|.|.
CASRQYNEQFF
TGTGCCAGTAGACAGTACAATGAGCAGTTCTTC
>TRBJ1-2|TRBV6-6|.|.
CASKRQVNGYTF
TGTGCCAGCAAGAGACAGGTGAATGGCTACACCTTC
>TRBJ2-5|TRBV19|.|.
CASSDRVRGETQYF
TGTGCCAGTAGTGATAGGGTCAGGGGAGAGACCCAGTACTTC
>TRBJ2-1|TRBV9|TRBD2|.
CASSANAGTSGHNEQFF
TGTGCCAGCAGCGCAAACGCCGGGACTAGCGGGCACAATGAGCAGTTCTTC
>TRBJ2-7|TRBV6-4|.|.
CASSGYLAPRTYEQYF
TGTGCCAGCAGTGGATACCTAGCGCCCAGGACCTACGAGCAGTACTTC
>TRBJ2-1|TRBV6-5|.|.
CASSSNRYSYNEQFF
TGTGCCAGCAGTTCGAACCGCTACTCCTACAATGAGCAGTTCTTC
>TRBJ1-2|TRBV28|.|.
CASRPTQVGLYGYTF
TGTGCCAGCAGGCCCACACAGGTTGGTCTCTATGGCTACACCTTC
>TRBJ2-1|TRBV24-1|TRBD2|.
CATVTSGSNEQFF
TGTGCCACCGTTACTAGCGGGAGTAATGAGCAGTTCTTC
>TRBJ2-3|TRBV7-9|TRBD2|.
CASSTGLAGATDTQYF
TGTGCCAGCAGCACGGGACTAGCGGGGGCCACAGATACGCAGTATTTT
>TRBJ2-7|TRBV27|TRBD1|.
CASSPDRGRTYEQYF
TGTGCCAGCAGTCCAGACAGGGGAAGAACCTACGAGCAGTACTTC
>TRBJ1-6|TRBV5-1|.|.
CASSLVTGNNSPLHF
TGCGCCAGCAGCTTGGTGACAGGAAATAATTCACCCCTCCACTTT
>TRBJ1-2|TRBV19|.|.
CASSMFGGYGYTF
TGTGCCAGTAGCATGTTCGGGGGTTATGGCTACACCTTC
>TRBJ2-5|TRBV3-1/TRBV3-2|TRBD2|.
CASSQDRELAGETQYF
TGTGCCAGCAGCCAAGACCGGGAACTAGCGGGGGAGACCCAGTACTTC
>TRBJ2-3|TRBV24-1|.|.
CATSDLGGGRTDTQYF
TGTGCCACCAGTGATTTAGGAGGGGGCAGAACAGATACGCAGTATTTT
>TRBJ2-3|TRBV19|.|.
CASSIELETDTQYF
TGTGCCAGTAGTATAGAACTAGAAACAGATACGCAGTATTTT
>TRBJ2-6|TRBV11-2|TRBD1|.
CASSSRVGTGVSGANVLTF
TGTGCCAGCAGCTCACGGGTCGGGACAGGAGTCTCTGGGGCCAACGTCCTGACTTTC
>TRBJ1-1|TRBV7-9|TRBD1|.
CASRQGITEAFF
TGTGCCAGCAGACAGGGGATCACTGAAGCTTTCTTT
>TRBJ1-4|TRBV5-1|.|.
CASSLVGAANEKLFF
TGCGCCAGCAGCTTGGTTGGGGCTGCTAATGAAAAACTGTTTTTT
>TRBJ2-7|TRBV14|TRBD2|.
CASSPLGSGSSYEQYF
TGTGCCAGCAGCCCCCTGGGTAGCGGGAGTTCCTACGAGCAGTACTTC
>TRBJ2-3|TRBV7-7|TRBD2|.
CASSPLAGGPTDTQYF
TGTGCTAGCAGCCCACTAGCGGGAGGCCCCACAGATACGCAGTATTTT
>TRBJ1-1|TRBV7-8|.|.
CASSSRGLDTEAFF
TGTGCCAGCAGTTCGAGGGGGTTGGACACTGAAGCTTTCTTT
>TRBJ1-1|TRBV11-2|TRBD1|medium-sized
CASSLEEGAYFGAFF
TGTGCCAGCAGCTTAGAAGAGGGGGCCTATTTTGGCGCTTTCTTT
>TRBJ1-4|TRBV2|.|.
CASSDRSGEKLFF
TGTGCCAGCAGTGACAGGTCCGGTGAAAAACTGTTTTTT
>TRBJ1-5|TRBV5-1|.|.
CASSLEAGNQPQHF
TGCGCCAGCAGCTTGGAAGCTGGCAATCAGCCCCAGCATTTT
>TRBJ1-1|TRBV2|.|.
CAGNLGENTEAFF
TGTGCCGGCAATCTTGGAGAGAACACTGAAGCTTTCTTT
>TRBJ2-5|TRBV30|.|.
CAWSGNAGETQYF
TGTGCCTGGAGTGGGAACGCGGGAGAGACCCAGTACTTC
>TRBJ1-1|TRBV6-5|.|.
CASSIIRSLNTEAFF
TGTGCCAGCAGTATAATTCGGTCTCTGAACACTGAAGCTTTCTTT
>TRBJ2-1|TRBV11-3|.|once
CASSLDLATEQFF
TGTGCCAGCAGCTTAGATCTAGCTACTGAGCAGTTCTTC
>TRBJ1-1|TRBV6-5|.|.
CASMLLGQGNTEAFF
TGTGCCAGCATGCTGCTGGGGCAGGGCAACACTGAAGCTTTCTTT
>TRBJ2-2|TRBV6-5|.|medium-sized
CASTPGITGELFF
TGTGCCAGCACACCAGGGATCACCGGGGAGCTGTTTTTT
>TRBJ1-1|TRBV11-3|.|few
CASSFGRSNTEAFF
TGTGCCAGCAGCTTTGGCAGGTCCAACACTGAAGCTTTCTTT
>TRBJ2-7|TRBV27|TRBD2|.
CASSLKAGGSYEQYF
TGTGCCAGCAGTTTGAAAGCGGGAGGGTCCTACGAGCAGTACTTC
>TRBJ2-5|TRBV4-1|TRBD2|once
CASSQEGLAGETQYF
TGCGCCAGCAGCCAAGAGGGACTAGCGGGGGAGACCCAGTACTTC
>TRBJ1-5|TRBV2|TRBD1|.
CASWTGSNQPQHF
TGTGCCAGCTGGACAGGTAGCAATCAGCCCCAGCATTTT
>TRBJ2-1|TRBV24-1|.|.
CASSRGGANNEQFF
TGTGCCAGTTCGCGCGGCGGGGCTAACAATGAGCAGTTCTTC
>TRBJ1-5|TRBV2|TRBD1|.
CASTTTGGSQPQHF
TGTGCCAGCACTACTACAGGGGGAAGTCAGCCCCAGCATTTT